The 24 T cell receptor beta chains below all came from one sample that was sequenced in a study of T cell repertoires in cytomegalovirus infection. MiXCR, run by TCRdb on the reads, gives a single entry per CDR3 protein. The sample lists some 100,000 distinct CDR3 sequences, under 30% seen once, with roughly 81% in the top ten. Their target antigens are unknown. The sample in question was CD8+ T cells from cultured PBMCs, obtained from culture after CMV antigen stimulation. These receptors were obtained from a human donor in good health (CMV status not recorded). Some clones in this sample may be carry-over from other donors' samples.

This chain uses TRBV20-1 with TRBJ2-7; 12 bases match TRBD1. CDR1 is DFQATT, CDR2 SNEGSKA, per germline (reference sequence). The length of the CDR3 is 14 residues. V gave up 8 bases and J gave up 7 bases; unmatched junction bases: 12. CDR3 nucleotides: TGCAGTACAAACCCGGGACAGGGGGCGCTTGAGCAGTACTTC. Translation gives CSTNPGQGALEQYF.

This clonotype was seen a handful of times. This chain links TRBV7-9 with TRBJ1-1, with D perhaps matching TRBD1 (6 bases). Germline V gene data show CDR1 as SEHNR and CDR2 as FQNEAQ (reference sequence). CDR3 length: 13 amino acids. The ends were cut back, 5 bases at V and 4 bases at J, with 11 bases in the middle. CDR3 residues: CASSLGTSTEAFF. For the CDR3, the DNA is TGTGCCAGCAGCCTCGGGACAAGCACTGAAGCTTTCTTT.

This clonotype was observed a handful of times. The chain combines TRBV25-1 with TRBJ2-1, with a weak D call TRBD1 (5 bases). The V end was cut by 5 bases, the J end by 7 bases, with 12 bases between. This CDR3 has 13 residues. Germline V CDR1 and CDR2: MGHDK, SYGVNS. CDR3 amino acids: CASSLSGPNEQFF. As DNA, the CDR3 is TGTGCCAGCAGTCTCTCAGGGCCGAATGAGCAGTTCTTC. Supplemented by reference TRBV25-1 and TRBJ2-1, the full variable domain reads EADIYQTPRYLVIGTGKKITLECSQTMGHDKMYWYQQDPGMELHLIHYSYGVNSTEKGDLSSESTVSRIRTEHFPLTLESARPSHTSQYLCASSLSGPNEQFFGPGTRLTVL.

This clonotype was detected only a few times. This chain uses TRBV5-6 with TRBJ1-5, with TRBD1 matching over 7 bases. This CDR3 comprises 15 residues. Trimming at V came to 1 base and at J to 3 bases, leaving 4 bases not matched to a gene. Germline V gene sequence: CDR1 SGHDT, CDR2 YYEEEE. CDR3 in amino acids: CASSLTGVYNQPQHF. CDR3 coding DNA: TGTGCCAGCAGCTTGACAGGGGTATACAATCAGCCCCAGCATTTT.

This clonotype was seen more than once but under ten times. This chain links TRBV7-9 with TRBJ1-1, with D hard to call. Trimming removed 0 bases at V and 7 bases at J, with 9 bases between. This CDR3 has 13 residues. Germline V lookup: CDR1 SEHNR, CDR2 FQNEAQ (reference sequence). CDR3 loop: CASSLAEGFEAFF. The CDR3 nucleotides read TGTGCCAGCAGCTTAGCAGAAGGATTTGAAGCTTTCTTT. The full variable domain, its missing parts supplied by reference TRBV7-9 and TRBJ1-1, is DTGVSQNPRHKITKRGQNVTFRCDPISEHNRLYWYRQTLGQGPEFLTYFQNEAQLEKSRLLSDRFSAERPKGSFSTLEIQRTEQGDSAMYLCASSLAEGFEAFFGQGTRLTVV.

The J gene is TRBJ2-2, the V gene TRBV28; tentatively, D is TRBD1 (5 bases). Germline lookup yields CDR1 MDHEN and CDR2 SYDVKM. V dropped 5 bases and J dropped 5 bases, with 9 bases sitting between them. The CDR3 totals 13 residues. The DNA of the CDR3 is TGTGCCAGCAGTCCAGACAGTACCGGGGAGCTGTTTTTT. Residues: CASSPDSTGELFF.

Only a few counts were recorded for this clonotype. This chain connects TRBV27 to TRBJ2-7; 7 positions match TRBD1. The length of the CDR3 is 16 residues. Germline loops: CDR1 MNHEY, CDR2 SMNVEV (reference sequence). J lost 2 bases, V lost 0 bases, and 7 bases had no gene match. DNA of the CDR3: TGTGCCAGCAGTTTATCAGAGGGGACAGTTCCCTACGAGCAGTACTTC. It is translated as CASSLSEGTVPYEQYF.

The V gene is TRBV2, the J gene TRBJ1-5, with 8 bases matching TRBD1. The CDR3 loop spans 13 amino acids. V shed 8 bases and J 3 bases; nucleotides not matched to a gene: 3. Germline loops: CDR1 SNHLY, CDR2 FYNNEI. Written as DNA, the CDR3 is TGTGCCAGCGGGACAGGCGCCAATCAGCCCCAGCATTTT. Translated, it gives CASGTGANQPQHF. Combining the CDR3 with reference TRBV2 and TRBJ1-5 gives the whole variable domain EPEVTQTPSHQVTQMGQEVILRCVPISNHLYFYWYRQILGQKVEFLVSFYNNEISEKSEIFDDQFSVERPDGSNFTLKIRSTKLEDSAMYFCASGTGANQPQHFGDGTRLSIL.

Many counts were recorded for this clonotype. This chain uses TRBV4-2 with TRBJ1-6, with TRBD1 as a possible D gene (5 bases). The V and J ends lost 5 bases and 0 bases respectively, with 8 bases between them. This CDR3 comprises 15 residues. Germline V gives CDR1 LGHNA, CDR2 YNFKEQ. In DNA form, the CDR3 reads TGTGCCAGCAGCGGGGGGAGCTCCTATAATTCACCCCTCCACTTT. This gives the protein CASSGGSSYNSPLHF.

Only a few counts were recorded for this clonotype. As DNA, the CDR3 is TGTGCCAGCAGCCCAGAGCGGGGCAATCAGCCCCAGCATTTT. It yields the protein CASSPERGNQPQHF. The chain has TRBV3-1 and TRBJ1-5; D unclear. Trimming removed 4 bases at V and 2 bases at J, with 9 bases between. This CDR3 spans 14 amino acids. The germline gives CDR1 LGHDT, CDR2 YNNKEL (reference sequence).

The chain combines TRBV9 with TRBJ2-5; 8 bases align to TRBD1. The CDR3 loop spans 14 amino acids. The V gene's germline CDR1 is SGDLS and CDR2 YYNGEE. J was trimmed by 3 bases and V by 0 bases; bases with no gene match: 1. The CDR3 coding sequence is TGTGCCAGCAGCGTAGAGACAGGGGAAGAGACCCAGTACTTC. This codes for CASSVETGEETQYF.

This clonotype was picked up many times. This CDR3 is CASSIVEGAEQYF. CDR3 in DNA: TGTGCCAGTAGTATAGTGGAGGGAGCTGAGCAGTACTTC. This chain joins TRBV19 and TRBJ2-7, with D possibly TRBD2 on 6 matching bases. The CDR3 is 13 residues long. Looked up from germline, CDR1 is LNHDA and CDR2 is SQIVND (reference sequence). The V end was cut by 1 base, the J end by 7 bases, with 11 bases between.

The sample holds many counts of this clonotype. V is TRBV7-2 and J is TRBJ2-3; no firm D call. This CDR3 has 12 amino acids. The ends were cut back, 0 bases at V and 10 bases at J, with 8 bases in the middle. Per germline, CDR1 SGHTA and CDR2 FQGNSA. CDR3 nucleotides: TGTGCCAGCAGCTTAGCCTCGAAGGCGCAGTATTTT. Protein product: CASSLASKAQYF.

The rearrangement joins TRBV6-5 to TRBJ1-1; possibly TRBD1 for D (5 bases). The germline V gene encodes CDR1 MNHEY and CDR2 SVGAGI. This CDR3 is built from 15 residues. Trimming shortened V by 0 bases and J by 10 bases, and 18 bases separated the two germline ends. The CDR3 spells CASSYSFGGNPVAFF. CDR3 nucleotides: TGTGCCAGCAGTTACTCTTTCGGGGGGAACCCAGTAGCTTTCTTT.

CDR3 loop: CASSWGTEETQYF. The DNA for the CDR3 is TGTGCCAGCAGCTGGGGGACAGAAGAGACCCAGTACTTC. The chain links TRBV5-4 to TRBJ2-5; 7 bases map to TRBD1. Germline V CDR1 and CDR2: SGHNT, YYREEE (reference sequence). V lost 3 bases to trimming and J lost 3 bases; unmatched junction nucleotides: 2. The CDR3 extends over 13 amino acids.

The chain has TRBV4-1 and TRBJ1-1, with D possibly TRBD1 on 6 matching bases. With 9 bases removed from V and 3 bases from J, the gap between germline ends came to 14 bases. This CDR3 comprises 13 residues. Germline V gene lookup returns CDR1 MGHRA and CDR2 YSYEKL. The CDR3 DNA reads as TGCGCCAGTCGACGAGGGGGGGACACTGAAGCTTTCTTT. This sequence encodes CASRRGGDTEAFF.

The chain combines TRBV7-6 with TRBJ1-1; no definite D call. This CDR3 has 13 amino acids. The V and J ends lost 8 bases and 0 bases respectively, with 10 bases between them. Germline loops: CDR1 SGHVS, CDR2 FNYEAQ. The CDR3 region has the DNA TGTGCCAGCGATGGGAGCATGAACACTGAAGCTTTCTTT. Residues: CASDGSMNTEAFF.

Many counts were recorded for this clonotype. The chain couples TRBV18 to TRBJ2-7; D tentatively reads TRBD1 or TRBD2 (6 bases each). There are 17 residues in the CDR3. Germline V gene sequence: CDR1 KGHSH, CDR2 LQKENI. Trimming left V 3 bases short and J 1 base short, with 19 bases between. DNA of the CDR3: TGTGCCAGCTCACCGCCAGACGGGGGCGTCTGGTCCTACGAGCAGTACTTC. Amino acids: CASSPPDGGVWSYEQYF.

There are a few counts of this clonotype. The CDR3 DNA is TGTGCCAGCAGTTTTCAGGCAGGATGGAACACCGGGGAGCTGTTTTTT. Translating it yields CASSFQAGWNTGELFF. This chain links TRBV28 with TRBJ2-2; no firm D call. The CDR3 length is 16 residues. The ends were cut back, 3 bases at V and 1 base at J, with 12 bases in the middle. From germline, CDR1 is MDHEN and CDR2 SYDVKM.

The CDR3, as DNA: TGTGCCAGCAGCTTACAGGGGGCAGGCAATGAGCAGTTCTTC. Translated: CASSLQGAGNEQFF. The chain couples TRBV11-2 to TRBJ2-1, with 8 bases that match TRBD1. CDR3 length: 14 amino acids. After removal of 2 bases from V and 6 bases from J, the junction contained 3 bases not matched to a gene. Germline V gene lookup returns CDR1 SGHAT and CDR2 FQNNGV.

In nucleotides, the CDR3 is TGTGCCAGCACATCAGGGGCGCCTGGGGCTTTCTTT. Protein sequence: CASTSGAPGAFF. The genes are TRBV7-4 and TRBJ1-1; a possible D gene is TRBD1 (6 bases). The CDR3 extends over 12 amino acids. Trimming stripped 7 bases from V and 11 bases from J, with 17 bases between. Germline values: CDR1 SGHVT, CDR2 SQSDAQ.

The J gene is TRBJ2-5, the V gene TRBV11-2, with 13 bases lining up with TRBD2. CDR3 length equals 17 residues. Germline CDR1 SGHAT, CDR2 FQNNGV. Trimming at V came to 4 bases and at J to 3 bases, leaving 8 bases not matched to a gene. The CDR3, as DNA: TGTGCCAGCAGCTCCGGGAGAGGACTAGCGGGGGAAGAGACCCAGTACTTC. This sequence encodes CASSSGRGLAGEETQYF.

This clonotype was found a few times. The chain couples TRBV4-1 to TRBJ2-7, with 10 bases aligning to TRBD2. Losses at the gene ends were 5 bases for V and 2 bases for J; bases not matched to a gene: 6. Per germline, CDR1 MGHRA and CDR2 YSYEKL. The CDR3 extends over 15 amino acids. CDR3 nucleotides: TGCGCCAGCAGCTTAGCGGGGGGAACTACCTACGAGCAGTACTTC. Translation gives CASSLAGGTTYEQYF.

Of note for this clonotype: With a much larger clone just one base away, this may be a read error. The genes are TRBV7-8 and TRBJ1-1, with D unresolved. This CDR3 region has 15 residues. Trimming took 5 bases from V and 3 from J, leaving 16 bases between them. Germline V gene lookup returns CDR1 SGHVS and CDR2 FQNEAQ. The DNA for the CDR3 is TGTGCCAGCAGCCGCGACCCAAATCGTTACACTGAAGCTTTCTTT. Translating it yields CASSRDPNRYTEAFF. Using reference TRBV7-8 and TRBJ1-1 for the parts outside the CDR3, the full variable domain is GAGVSQSPRYKVAKRGQDVALRCDPISGHVSLFWYQQALGQGPEFLTYFQNEAQLDKSGLPSDRFFAERPEGSVSTLKIQRTQQEDSAVYLCASSRDPNRYTEAFFGQGTRLTVV.